Sequencing of this T cell receptor (beta chain) was carried out in a study of identical twins (dated by TCRdb to the mid-2010s). Study-wide context: To test whether fetal clonotypes persist, the study used deep sequencing on TCR alpha and beta repertoires from monozygotic twins, unrelated adults of various ages, and cord blood. To rule out contamination, the twin experiments were replicated at different times with different library preparation protocols.

The library was built by means of 5' RACE. The run used an Illumina HiSeq 2000. A universal primer binding site was added through template switching, and the final cDNA carried a unique molecular identifier so that TCR cDNA molecules could be counted accurately. Specific primers in the conserved constant-segment region were used to synthesize first-strand cDNA for TCR alpha and beta chains. To control for contamination, every cDNA library was double barcoded, receiving both a SMART-Mk sample barcode and Illumina barcodes. Two successive PCR steps introduced TruSeq adapter sequences along with Illumina sample barcodes. Sequencing of the TCR alpha and beta cDNA libraries was done on the Illumina HiSeq platform using custom primers. Concerning the study's data processing: MiGEC was used to process raw reads and extract unique molecular identifiers, and MiXCR was used to find CDR3 positions. Recombination models were inferred per individual with the repgenHMM and IGoR tools using an EM algorithm. The analysis of shared clonotypes was done with the tcR package in R, with sharing normalized by the product of cloneset sizes. To study raw recombination free of thymic and clonal selection effects, out-of-frame nonproductive sequences were analyzed. Starting from the raw public reads, TCRdb applied fastp trimming at Q25, assembled clones with MiXCR and retained in-frame beta chains. CDR3 protein sequences are deduplicated, and each keeps its most common genes and DNA. TCRdb, not the original authors, processed these V and J calls. Across this sample there are 450,000 to 600,000 distinct CDR3 sequences, with around 20% seen only once. The ten largest clones take up 0.48% of the sample.

Notes on this clonotype: Its cognate antigen has yet to be identified. No base quality information exists; no much larger clone differs at one position.

The research as a whole found: In monozygotic twins, out-of-frame TCR alpha sharing was systematically underestimated by recombination models, although the models agreed with sharing between unrelated individuals. Conclusions relied on cross-sectional statistical analysis, since the same donors could not be followed over many years. In beta out-of-frame sequences, excess twin sharing was weaker, because having fewer shared sequences lowered the signal-to-noise ratio. Fewer insertions were carried by abundant cord blood beta clonotypes, a similar but weaker trend appeared in young adult naive repertoires, and no such trend appeared in memory repertoires. Zero-insertion analyses could be partly confounded by invariant T cells such as MAIT and iNKT, although diverse VJ usage argued against such confounding for most clonotypes. Compared with coincidental sharing between unrelated individuals, out-of-frame TCR alpha sequences shared between twins showed an excess of sequences with low generation probability.

All donors were healthy Caucasians. The twin cohort consisted of three pairs of female monozygotic twins, all aged 18 to 29 years. CD4+ and CD8+ T cell populations were isolated with positive isolation kits from Invitrogen. The CDR3, cysteine through phenylalanine, is 13 amino acids long. The kept DNA is CDR3 alone, 39 bases in frame from the first base. V is shortened by 3 bases, J by 6 bases, and the region joining them spans 9 bases. This same sample was also part of a study on yellow fever vaccine responses in identical twins. As the second paper documents: The T cell response to vaccination in identical twins was reported by the authors to appear partly convergent and partly personalized. In identical twins, the study followed T cell clones that responded to the vaccine with precision.

This clonotype was sampled from a woman younger than 35 in good health. What was sequenced was CD4+ T cells sorted from blood. The rearrangement combines TRBV12-3 or TRBV12-4 with TRBJ1-5; 5 matching bases give a weak D call of TRBD1. The CDR3 region: CASSFQGSQPQHF. The sequenced DNA: TGTGCCAGCAGTTTCCAGGGAAGTCAGCCCCAGCATTTT.